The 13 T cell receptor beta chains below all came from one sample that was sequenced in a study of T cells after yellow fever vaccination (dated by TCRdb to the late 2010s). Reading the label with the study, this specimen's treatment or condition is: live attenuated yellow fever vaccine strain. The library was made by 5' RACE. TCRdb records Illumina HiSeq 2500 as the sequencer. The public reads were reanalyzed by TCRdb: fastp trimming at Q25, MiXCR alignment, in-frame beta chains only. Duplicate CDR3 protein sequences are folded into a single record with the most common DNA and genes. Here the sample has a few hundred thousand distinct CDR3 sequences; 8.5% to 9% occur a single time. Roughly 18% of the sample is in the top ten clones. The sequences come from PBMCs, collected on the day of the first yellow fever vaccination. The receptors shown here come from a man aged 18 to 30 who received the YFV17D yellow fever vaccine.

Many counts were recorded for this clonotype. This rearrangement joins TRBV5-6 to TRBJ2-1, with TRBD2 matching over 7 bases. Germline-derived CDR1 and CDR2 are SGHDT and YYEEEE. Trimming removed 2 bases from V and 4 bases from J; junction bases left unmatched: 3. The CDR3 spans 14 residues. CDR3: CASSFRGGYNEQFF. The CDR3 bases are TGTGCCAGCAGCTTTCGCGGGGGATACAATGAGCAGTTCTTC.

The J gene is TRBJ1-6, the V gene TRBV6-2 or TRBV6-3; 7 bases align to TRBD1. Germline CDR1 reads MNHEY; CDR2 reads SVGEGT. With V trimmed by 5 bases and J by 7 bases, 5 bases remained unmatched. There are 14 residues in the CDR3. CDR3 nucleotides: TGTGCCAGCAGTACCGGGACAGAGAATTCACCCCTCCACTTT. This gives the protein CASSTGTENSPLHF.

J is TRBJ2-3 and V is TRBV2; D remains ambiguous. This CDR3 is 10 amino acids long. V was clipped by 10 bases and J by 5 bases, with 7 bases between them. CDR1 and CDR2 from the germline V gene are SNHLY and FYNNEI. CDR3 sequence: CAKREDTQYF. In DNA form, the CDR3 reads TGTGCCAAAAGGGAAGATACGCAGTATTTT. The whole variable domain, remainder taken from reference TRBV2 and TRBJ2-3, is EPEVTQTPSHQVTQMGQEVILRCVPISNHLYFYWYRQILGQKVEFLVSFYNNEISEKSEIFDDQFSVERPDGSNFTLKIRSTKLEDSAMYFCAKREDTQYFGPGTRLTVL.

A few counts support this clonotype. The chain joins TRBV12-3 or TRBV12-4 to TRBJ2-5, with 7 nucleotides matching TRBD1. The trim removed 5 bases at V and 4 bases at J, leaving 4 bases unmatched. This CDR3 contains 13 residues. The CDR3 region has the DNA TGTGCCAGCAGTCCGTACAGGGGAGAGACCCAGTACTTC. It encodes CASSPYRGETQYF.

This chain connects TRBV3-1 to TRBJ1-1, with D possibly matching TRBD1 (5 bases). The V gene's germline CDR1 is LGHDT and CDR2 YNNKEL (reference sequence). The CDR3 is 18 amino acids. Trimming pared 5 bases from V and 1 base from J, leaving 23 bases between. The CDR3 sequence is CASSYQNIVDGQNTEAFF. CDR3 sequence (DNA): TGTGCCAGCAGCTACCAGAACATCGTAGACGGACAGAACACTGAAGCTTTCTTT.

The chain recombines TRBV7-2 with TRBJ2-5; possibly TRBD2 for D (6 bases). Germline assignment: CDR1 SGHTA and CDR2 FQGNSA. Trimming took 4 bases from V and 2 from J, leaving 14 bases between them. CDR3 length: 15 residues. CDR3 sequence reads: CASSSAGRSQETQYF. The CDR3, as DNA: TGTGCCAGCAGCTCAGCGGGCAGATCTCAAGAGACCCAGTACTTC. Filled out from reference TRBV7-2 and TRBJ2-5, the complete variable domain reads GAGVSQSPSNKVTEKGKDVELRCDPISGHTALYWYRQSLGQGLEFLIYFQGNSAPDKSGLPSDRFSAERTGGSVSTLTIQRTQQEDSAVYLCASSSAGRSQETQYFGPGTRLLVL.

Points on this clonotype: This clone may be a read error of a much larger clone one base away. The CDR3 DNA reads as TGTGCCAGCAGCCAAGGGGCAGGTCTGGGTTTCAATGGGCAGTTCTTC. Translated: CASSQGAGLGFNGQFF. The chain carries TRBV14 and TRBJ2-1; no clear D. The germline V gene encodes CDR1 SGHDN and CDR2 FVKESK. The CDR3 contains 16 residues.

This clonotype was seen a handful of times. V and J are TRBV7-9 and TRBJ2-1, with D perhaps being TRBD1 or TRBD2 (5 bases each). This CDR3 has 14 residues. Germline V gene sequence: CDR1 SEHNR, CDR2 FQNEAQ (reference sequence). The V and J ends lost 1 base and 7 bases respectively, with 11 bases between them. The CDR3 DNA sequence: TGTGCCAGCAGCTTAGTGGGGGTAGTGAATGAGCAGTTCTTC. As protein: CASSLVGVVNEQFF.

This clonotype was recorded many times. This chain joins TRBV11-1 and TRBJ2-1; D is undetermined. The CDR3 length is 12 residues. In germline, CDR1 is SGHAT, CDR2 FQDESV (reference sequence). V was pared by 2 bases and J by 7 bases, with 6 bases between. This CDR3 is CASSLWPNEQFF. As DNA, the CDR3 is TGTGCCAGCAGCTTATGGCCTAATGAGCAGTTCTTC.

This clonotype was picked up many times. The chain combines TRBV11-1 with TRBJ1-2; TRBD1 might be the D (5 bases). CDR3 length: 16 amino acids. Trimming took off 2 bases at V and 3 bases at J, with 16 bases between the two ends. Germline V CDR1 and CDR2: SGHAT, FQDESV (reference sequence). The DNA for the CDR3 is TGTGCCAGCAGCTTACCCGACAGTGGGTCCGACTATGGCTACACCTTC. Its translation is CASSLPDSGSDYGYTF. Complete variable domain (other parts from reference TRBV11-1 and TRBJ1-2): EAEVAQSPRYKITEKSQAVAFWCDPISGHATLYWYRQILGQGPELLVQFQDESVVDDSQLPKDRFSAERLKGVDSTLKIQPAELGDSAMYLCASSLPDSGSDYGYTFGSGTRLTVV.

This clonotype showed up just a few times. The CDR3 DNA reads TGTGCCAGCAGACTGGGACAGAGAGACACCGGGGAGCTGTTTTTT. Protein sequence: CASRLGQRDTGELFF. The chain combines TRBV12-3 or TRBV12-4 with TRBJ2-2, with 7 bases aligning to TRBD1. V lost 6 bases and J lost 3; bases outside the gene matches: 7. The CDR3 totals 15 residues.

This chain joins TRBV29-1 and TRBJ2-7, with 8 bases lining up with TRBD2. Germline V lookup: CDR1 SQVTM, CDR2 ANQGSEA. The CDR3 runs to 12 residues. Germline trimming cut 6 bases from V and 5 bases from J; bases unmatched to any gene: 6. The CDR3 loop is CSVGGGGHEQYF. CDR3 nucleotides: TGCAGCGTCGGCGGCGGGGGGCACGAGCAGTACTTC.

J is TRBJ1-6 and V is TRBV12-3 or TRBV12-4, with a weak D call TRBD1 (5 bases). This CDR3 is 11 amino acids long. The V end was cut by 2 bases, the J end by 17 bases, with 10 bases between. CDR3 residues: CASSLSGRIHF. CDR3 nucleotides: TGTGCCAGCAGTTTATCGGGACGCATCCACTTT.